This passage covers 25 T cell receptor beta chains from one sample sequenced in a study of cytomegalovirus exposure and HLA in healthy donors. 13 Jbeta primers and 60 Vbeta primers were used for the PCR. Generated by immunoSEQ multiplex PCR, the TCRdb table keeps only in-frame clones and is missing some. The data hold under 150,000 clones, with 82% observed a single time. Sequencing used PBMCs. These receptors came from a man aged 30 to 45 in good health and CMV-seropositive.

This clone turned up a few times. The V call is TRBV6-6, the J call TRBJ2-3; D is possibly TRBD2 (6 bases). Trimming removed 6 bases from V and 4 bases from J, with 11 bases in between. The length of the CDR3 is 13 residues. Germline V gene data show CDR1 as MNHNY and CDR2 as SVGAGI (reference sequence). The CDR3: CASRLASSDTQYF. As DNA, the CDR3 is TGTGCCAGCAGACTAGCTTCTTCAGATACGCAGTATTTT.

This clone came up a few times. The rearrangement uses TRBV9 and TRBJ2-1; 10 bases fit TRBD2. The CDR3 has 16 amino acids. Germline V gene sequence: CDR1 SGDLS, CDR2 YYNGEE. Unmatched junction bases numbered 8, after V lost 4 bases and J lost 4 bases. CDR3 sequence reads: CASSPLAGGGYNEQFF. The CDR3 nucleotides are TGTGCCAGCAGCCCATTAGCGGGAGGAGGTTACAATGAGCAGTTCTTC.

The rearrangement links TRBV27 to TRBJ2-3; 7 nucleotides agree with TRBD2. The CDR3 extends over 13 amino acids. Germline CDR1 reads MNHEY; CDR2 reads SMNVEV (reference sequence). V shed 5 bases, J shed 4 bases, and the junction held 3 bases outside the gene matches. The CDR3 reads CASSKRGADTQYF. The CDR3 coding sequence is TGTGCCAGCAGTAAGCGGGGTGCAGATACGCAGTATTTT.

This chain joins TRBV9 and TRBJ2-3, with a tentative D call TRBD2 (6 bases). Germline CDR1 reads SGDLS; CDR2 reads YYNGEE. This CDR3 has 14 amino acids. The V end lost 5 bases, the J end lost 2 bases, and 12 bases lay between the germline ends. CDR3 sequence reads: CASRARDLTDTQYF. CDR3 bases: TGTGCCAGCAGGGCGCGGGACCTCACAGATACGCAGTATTTT.

J is TRBJ2-1 and V is TRBV5-1; D is perhaps TRBD2 (6 bases). CDR1 SGHRS and CDR2 YFSETQ come from the germline V gene. The CDR3 extends over 14 amino acids. V was pared by 4 bases and J by 8 bases, with 16 bases between. The CDR3 DNA reads TGCGCCAGCAGCCCGGACCCCCGGGAGCATGAGCAGTTCTTC. As protein: CASSPDPREHEQFF. Full variable domain (missing parts from reference TRBV5-1 and TRBJ2-1): KAGVTQTPRYLIKTRGQQVTLSCSPISGHRSVSWYQQTPGQGLQFLFEYFSETQRNKGNFPGRFSGRQFSNSRSEMNVSTLELGDSALYLCASSPDPREHEQFFGPGTRLTVL.

V is TRBV5-4 and J is TRBJ2-7; 9 bases map to TRBD1. The CDR3 has 14 amino acids. The germline V gene encodes CDR1 SGHNT and CDR2 YYREEE (reference sequence). V lost 7 bases and J lost 4; bases outside the gene matches: 9. As DNA, the CDR3 is TGTGCCAGCGGACCCGGGACAGGGATTTACGAGCAGTACTTC. This sequence encodes CASGPGTGIYEQYF.

V gene TRBV18 combines with J gene TRBJ2-7; TRBD1 is a possible D gene (6 bases). The CDR3 is 22 amino acids. CDR1 and CDR2 from the germline V gene are KGHSH and LQKENI. Trimming took off 6 bases at V and 0 bases at J, with 36 bases between the two ends. For the CDR3, the DNA is TGTGCCAGCTCGGGCCCAGGAGGCAGGGGCGGATCCAGTCAATACAACTCCTACGAGCAGTACTTC. It encodes CASSGPGGRGGSSQYNSYEQYF.

The rearrangement links TRBV9 to TRBJ2-2; 7 bases align to TRBD2. CDR3 length: 16 amino acids. Germline V gene sequence: CDR1 SGDLS, CDR2 YYNGEE. The trim removed 0 bases at V and 0 bases at J, leaving 2 bases unmatched. In DNA form, the CDR3 reads TGTGCCAGCAGCGTAGGGACTAGTCCGAACACCGGGGAGCTGTTTTTT. It specifies CASSVGTSPNTGELFF.

The genes are TRBV18 and TRBJ2-2; a possible D gene is TRBD2 (6 bases). Germline CDR1 KGHSH, CDR2 LQKENI. V dropped 4 bases and J dropped 7 bases, with 13 bases sitting between them. The CDR3 covers 14 residues. Here the CDR3 reads CASSLPAGIGELFF. The CDR3 DNA reads as TGTGCCAGCTCACTTCCCGCGGGAATCGGGGAGCTGTTTTTT.

The chain uses TRBV5-1 and TRBJ2-7; no firm D call. CDR3 length: 14 amino acids. Germline-derived CDR1 and CDR2 are SGHRS and YFSETQ. V was shortened by 7 bases and J by 2 bases, with 16 bases between the two germline ends. CDR3 in DNA: TGCGCCAGCCGTCCTGAAGACATCGCCTACGAGCAGTACTTC. It is translated as CASRPEDIAYEQYF.

The chain links TRBV19 to TRBJ2-7; 7 bases agree with TRBD2. Germline lookup yields CDR1 LNHDA and CDR2 SQIVND (reference sequence). The CDR3 consists of 16 residues. The junction had 9 bases not matched to a gene; V was cut back by 1 base and J by 3 bases. For the CDR3, the DNA is TGTGCCAGTAGTATAGGCTACGCGGGAGCCCGCTACGAGCAGTACTTC. This translates into CASSIGYAGARYEQYF.

This chain links TRBV5-4 with TRBJ1-3, with TRBD1 as a possible D gene (6 bases). CDR3 size: 16 residues. Trimming cost V 3 bases and J 0 bases, with 13 bases left between them. Germline-derived CDR1 and CDR2 are SGHNT and YYREEE (reference sequence). The CDR3 loop reads CASSWDMTSSGNTIYF. CDR3 DNA: TGTGCCAGCAGCTGGGACATGACCAGCTCTGGAAACACCATATATTTT.

The CDR3 spells CASSLLGQMEDHYGYTF. In nucleotides, the CDR3 is TGTGCCAGCAGTTTATTAGGCCAGATGGAGGACCACTATGGCTACACCTTC. The genes are TRBV28 and TRBJ1-2; D call uncertain. CDR1 is MDHEN, CDR2 SYDVKM, per germline. V was pared by 1 base and J by 3 bases, with 18 bases between. The CDR3 sequence is 17 residues long.

The V gene is TRBV28, the J gene TRBJ2-3; a possible D gene is TRBD2 (6 bases). Germline-derived CDR1 and CDR2 are MDHEN and SYDVKM. This CDR3 spans 17 amino acids. The germline V and J ends were trimmed by 5 bases and 5 bases, with 23 bases remaining between them. This CDR3 is CASSPAGLGGKKDTQYF. The CDR3, as DNA: TGTGCCAGCAGTCCGGCCGGTCTGGGGGGTAAGAAAGATACGCAGTATTTT.

In its sample, this clone was seen once. The chain joins TRBV2 to TRBJ2-7; 10 bases are shared with TRBD1. Germline CDR1 is SNHLY and CDR2 is FYNNEI. The CDR3 contains 14 residues. Losses at the gene ends were 4 bases for V and 4 bases for J; bases not matched to a gene: 4. CDR3 nucleotides: TGTGCCAGCAGTGTTGGGACAGGGGAATACGAGCAGTACTTC. It yields the protein CASSVGTGEYEQYF.

The chain joins TRBV28 to TRBJ2-7, with a possible D match to TRBD2 (6 bases). The CDR3 contains 16 residues. Trimming cost V 6 bases and J 3 bases, with 21 bases left between them. CDR1 is MDHEN, CDR2 SYDVKM, per germline. The CDR3 region is CASSSPQERGVYEQYF. Written as DNA, the CDR3 is TGTGCCAGCAGCTCCCCACAAGAGCGCGGGGTCTACGAGCAGTACTTC. Using reference TRBV28 and TRBJ2-7 for the parts outside the CDR3, the full variable domain is DVKVTQSSRYLVKRTGEKVFLECVQDMDHENMFWYRQDPGLGLRLIYFSYDVKMKEKGDIPEGYSVSREKKERFSLILESASTNQTSMYLCASSSPQERGVYEQYFGPGTRLTVT.

The V and J genes are TRBV2 and TRBJ2-2, with 9 bases matching TRBD2. Germline values: CDR1 SNHLY, CDR2 FYNNEI. V lost 6 bases, J lost 3 bases, and 8 bases stayed unmatched. The CDR3 covers 16 residues. CDR3 DNA sequence: TGTGCCAGCAGACCTGTAGCGGGGGCCCACACCGGGGAGCTGTTTTTT. Its protein product is CASRPVAGAHTGELFF.

The chain recombines TRBV7-3 with TRBJ1-1, with TRBD1 matching 7 bases. This CDR3 region has 15 residues. Trimming at V came to 5 bases and at J to 0 bases, leaving 6 bases not matched to a gene. CDR1 and CDR2 from the germline V gene are SGHTA and FQGTGA. The chain's CDR3 is CASSPGQLMNTEAFF. Written as DNA, the CDR3 is TGTGCCAGCAGCCCGGGACAGCTAATGAACACTGAAGCTTTCTTT.

Notes on this clone: Other DNA sequences from this sample encode an identical CDR3 as well. J is TRBJ1-3 and V is TRBV6-1; D is ambiguous. The V end lost 8 bases, the J end lost 4 bases, and 6 bases lay between the germline ends. The CDR3 consists of 11 residues. CDR1 is MNHNS and CDR2 is SASEGT in the germline V gene. This chain's CDR3 is CASEQGNTIYF. The CDR3 DNA is TGTGCCAGCGAACAGGGAAACACCATATATTTT.

The chain combines TRBV19 with TRBJ2-1; 8 bases line up with TRBD1. The CDR3 has 15 amino acids. Per the germline V gene, CDR1 is LNHDA and CDR2 is SQIVND (reference sequence). V was clipped by 2 bases and J by 4 bases; unmatched bases: 4. CDR3 in DNA: TGTGCCAGTAGTATATCGGGGACAGGTTACAATGAGCAGTTCTTC. Its protein product is CASSISGTGYNEQFF.

The CDR3 bases are TGTGCCAGCAGCGTCCAGTCCAGCTCTGGAAACACCATATATTTT. Translation gives CASSVQSSSGNTIYF. This chain links TRBV9 with TRBJ1-3; no definite D call. The germline gives CDR1 SGDLS, CDR2 YYNGEE. With 2 bases removed from V and 0 bases from J, the gap between germline ends came to 9 bases. This CDR3 comprises 15 residues.

CDR3 amino acids: CASSFINQPQHF. CDR3 sequence (DNA): TGTGCCAGCAGTTTCATCAATCAGCCCCAGCATTTT. The chain carries TRBV27 and TRBJ1-5; no reliable D call. The length of the CDR3 is 12 residues. V shed 3 bases and J shed 3 bases, with 3 bases lying between them. Germline CDR1 and CDR2: MNHEY and SMNVEV (reference sequence).

The gene calls are TRBV14 and TRBJ2-3, with TRBD2 as a possible D gene (6 bases). This CDR3 contains 15 residues. Germline lookup yields CDR1 SGHDN and CDR2 FVKESK. V lost 0 bases to trimming and J lost 8 bases, with 15 bases between them. The CDR3 loop is CASSQDGARRGTQYF. CDR3 coding DNA: TGTGCCAGCAGCCAAGATGGGGCGCGGCGGGGTACGCAGTATTTT.

This rearrangement joins TRBV5-1 to TRBJ2-5; 9 nucleotides agree with TRBD1. In germline, CDR1 is SGHRS, CDR2 YFSETQ. V lost 4 bases to trimming and J lost 4 bases; unmatched junction nucleotides: 5. CDR3 length equals 14 residues. CDR3 coding DNA: TGCGCCAGCAGCCCGGGGACAGGGTTAGAGACCCAGTACTTC. It yields the protein CASSPGTGLETQYF.

This sequence joins TRBV18 and TRBJ1-6; no definite D call. The CDR3 runs to 12 residues. Germline V CDR1 and CDR2: KGHSH, LQKENI. V was trimmed by 5 bases and J by 4 bases, leaving 3 bases between them. The CDR3 coding sequence is TGTGCCAGCTCAGAGTATAATTCACCCCTCCACTTT. Translating gives CASSEYNSPLHF.